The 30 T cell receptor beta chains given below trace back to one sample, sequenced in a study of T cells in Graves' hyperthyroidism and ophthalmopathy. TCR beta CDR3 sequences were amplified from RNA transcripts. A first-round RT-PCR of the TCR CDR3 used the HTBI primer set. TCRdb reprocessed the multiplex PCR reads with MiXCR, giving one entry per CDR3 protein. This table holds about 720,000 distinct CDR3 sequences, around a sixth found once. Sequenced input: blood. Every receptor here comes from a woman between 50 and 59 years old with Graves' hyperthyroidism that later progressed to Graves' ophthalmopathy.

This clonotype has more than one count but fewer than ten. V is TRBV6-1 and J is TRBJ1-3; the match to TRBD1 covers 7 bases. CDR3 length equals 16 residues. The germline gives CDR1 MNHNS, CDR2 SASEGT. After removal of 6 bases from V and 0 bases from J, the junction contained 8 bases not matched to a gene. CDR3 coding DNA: TGTGCCAGCAGAGAACCAGGGGGACCCTCTGGAAACACCATATATTTT. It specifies CASREPGGPSGNTIYF.

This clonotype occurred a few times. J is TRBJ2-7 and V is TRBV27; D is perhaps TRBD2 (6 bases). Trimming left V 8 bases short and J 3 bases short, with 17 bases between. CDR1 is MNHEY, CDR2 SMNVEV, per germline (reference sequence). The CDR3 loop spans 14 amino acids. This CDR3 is CASRSTGGSYEQYF. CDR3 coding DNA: TGTGCCAGCCGATCCACAGGAGGGAGCTACGAGCAGTACTTC.

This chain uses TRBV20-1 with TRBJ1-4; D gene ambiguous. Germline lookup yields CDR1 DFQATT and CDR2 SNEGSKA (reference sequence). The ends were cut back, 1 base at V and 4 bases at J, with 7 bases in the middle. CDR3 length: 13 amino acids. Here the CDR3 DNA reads TGCAGTGCTAGAGGACGGGTTAATGAAAAACTGTTTTTT. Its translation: CSARGRVNEKLFF.

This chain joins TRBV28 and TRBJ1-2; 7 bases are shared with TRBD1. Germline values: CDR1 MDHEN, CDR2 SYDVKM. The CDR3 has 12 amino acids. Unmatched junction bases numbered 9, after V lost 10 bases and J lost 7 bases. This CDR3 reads CATDRVGFGYTF. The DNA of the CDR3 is TGTGCCACCGACAGGGTAGGGTTTGGCTACACCTTC.

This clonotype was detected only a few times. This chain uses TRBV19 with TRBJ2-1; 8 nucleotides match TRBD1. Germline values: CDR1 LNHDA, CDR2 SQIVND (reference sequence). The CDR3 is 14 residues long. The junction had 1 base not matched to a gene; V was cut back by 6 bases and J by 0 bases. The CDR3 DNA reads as TGTGCCAGTAGGGACAGGGTCTCCTACAATGAGCAGTTCTTC. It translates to CASRDRVSYNEQFF. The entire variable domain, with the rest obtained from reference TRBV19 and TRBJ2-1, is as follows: DGGITQSPKYLFRKEGQNVTLSCEQNLNHDAMYWYRQDPGQGLRLIYYSQIVNDFQKGDIAEGYSVSREKKESFPLTVTSAQKNPTAFYLCASRDRVSYNEQFFGPGTRLTVL.

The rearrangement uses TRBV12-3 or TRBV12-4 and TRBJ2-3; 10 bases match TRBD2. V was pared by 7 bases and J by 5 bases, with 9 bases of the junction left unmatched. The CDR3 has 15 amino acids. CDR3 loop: CASNQAGGPRDTQYF. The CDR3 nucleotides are TGTGCCAGCAATCAAGCGGGGGGGCCTAGAGATACGCAGTATTTT.

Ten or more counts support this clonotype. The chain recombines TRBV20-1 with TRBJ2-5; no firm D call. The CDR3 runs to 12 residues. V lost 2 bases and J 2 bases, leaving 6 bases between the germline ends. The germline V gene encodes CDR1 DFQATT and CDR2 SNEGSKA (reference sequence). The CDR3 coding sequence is TGCAGTGCTAGATGGCAGCAAGAGACCCAGTACTTC. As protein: CSARWQQETQYF.

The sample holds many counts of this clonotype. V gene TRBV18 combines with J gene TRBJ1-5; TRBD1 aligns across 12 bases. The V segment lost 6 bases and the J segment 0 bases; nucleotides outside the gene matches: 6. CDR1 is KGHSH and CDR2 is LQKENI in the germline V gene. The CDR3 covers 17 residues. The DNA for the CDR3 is TGTGCCAGCTCGCCCGGGACAGGGGGCATTAGCAATCAGCCCCAGCATTTT. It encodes CASSPGTGGISNQPQHF. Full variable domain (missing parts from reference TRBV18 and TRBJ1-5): NAGVMQNPRHLVRRRGQEARLRCSPMKGHSHVYWYRQLPEEGLKFMVYLQKENIIDESGMPKERFSAEFPKEGPSILRIQQVVRGDSAAYFCASSPGTGGISNQPQHFGDGTRLSIL.

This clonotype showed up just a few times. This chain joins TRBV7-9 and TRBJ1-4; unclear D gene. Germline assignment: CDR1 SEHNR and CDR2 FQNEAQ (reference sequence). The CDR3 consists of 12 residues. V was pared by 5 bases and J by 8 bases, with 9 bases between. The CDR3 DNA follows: TGTGCCAGCAGCAGCTGGAAAGAAAAACTGTTTTTT. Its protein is CASSSWKEKLFF. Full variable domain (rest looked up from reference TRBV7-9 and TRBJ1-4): DTGVSQNPRHKITKRGQNVTFRCDPISEHNRLYWYRQTLGQGPEFLTYFQNEAQLEKSRLLSDRFSAERPKGSFSTLEIQRTEQGDSAMYLCASSSWKEKLFFGSGTQLSVL.

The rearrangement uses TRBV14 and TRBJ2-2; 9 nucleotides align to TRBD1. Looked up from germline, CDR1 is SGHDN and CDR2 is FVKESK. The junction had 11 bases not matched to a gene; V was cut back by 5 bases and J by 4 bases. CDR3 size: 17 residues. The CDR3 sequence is CASSSRDRGIATGELFF. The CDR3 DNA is TGTGCCAGCAGCTCACGCGACAGGGGGATCGCCACCGGGGAGCTGTTTTTT.

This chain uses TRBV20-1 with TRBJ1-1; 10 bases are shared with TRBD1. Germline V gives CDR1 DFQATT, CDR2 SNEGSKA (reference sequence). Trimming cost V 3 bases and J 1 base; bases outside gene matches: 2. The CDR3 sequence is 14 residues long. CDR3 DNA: TGCAGTGCTAGGGGACAGGGGTCGAACACTGAAGCTTTCTTT. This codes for CSARGQGSNTEAFF.

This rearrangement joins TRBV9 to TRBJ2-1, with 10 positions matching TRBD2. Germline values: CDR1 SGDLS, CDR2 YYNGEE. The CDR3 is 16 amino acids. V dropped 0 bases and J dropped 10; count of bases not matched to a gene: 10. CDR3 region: CASSVVSGGALLEQFF. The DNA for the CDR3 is TGTGCCAGCAGCGTAGTGAGCGGGGGGGCTTTACTCGAGCAGTTCTTC.

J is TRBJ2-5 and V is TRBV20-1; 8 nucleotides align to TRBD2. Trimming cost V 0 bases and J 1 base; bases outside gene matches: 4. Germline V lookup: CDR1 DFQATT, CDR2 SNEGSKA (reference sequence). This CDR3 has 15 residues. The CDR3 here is CSAREARGVQETQYF. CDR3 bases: TGCAGTGCTAGAGAAGCGCGGGGGGTCCAAGAGACCCAGTACTTC.

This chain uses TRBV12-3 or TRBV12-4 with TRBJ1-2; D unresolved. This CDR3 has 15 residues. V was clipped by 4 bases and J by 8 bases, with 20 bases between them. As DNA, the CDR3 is TGTGCCAGCAGTTCATCAGGAGTAATTAATGACGGCTACACCTTC. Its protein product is CASSSSGVINDGYTF.

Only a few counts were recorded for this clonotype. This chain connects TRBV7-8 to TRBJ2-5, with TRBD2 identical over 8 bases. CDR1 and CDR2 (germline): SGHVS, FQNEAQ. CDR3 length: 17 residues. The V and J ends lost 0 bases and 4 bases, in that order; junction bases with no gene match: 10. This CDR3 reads CASSLAGASGLGETQYF. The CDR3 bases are TGTGCCAGCAGCTTAGCGGGGGCTAGCGGGTTGGGAGAGACCCAGTACTTC.

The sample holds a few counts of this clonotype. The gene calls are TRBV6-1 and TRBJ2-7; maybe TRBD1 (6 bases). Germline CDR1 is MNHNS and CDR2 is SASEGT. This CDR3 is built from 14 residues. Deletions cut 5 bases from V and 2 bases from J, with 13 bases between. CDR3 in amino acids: CASSSGTKTYEQYF. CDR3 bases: TGTGCCAGCAGTTCTGGGACAAAAACCTACGAGCAGTACTTC.

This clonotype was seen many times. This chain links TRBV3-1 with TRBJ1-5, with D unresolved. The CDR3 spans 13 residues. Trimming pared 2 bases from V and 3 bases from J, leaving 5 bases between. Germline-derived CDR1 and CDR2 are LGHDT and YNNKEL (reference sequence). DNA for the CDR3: TGTGCCAGCAGCCAATACATCAATCAGCCCCAGCATTTT. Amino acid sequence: CASSQYINQPQHF.

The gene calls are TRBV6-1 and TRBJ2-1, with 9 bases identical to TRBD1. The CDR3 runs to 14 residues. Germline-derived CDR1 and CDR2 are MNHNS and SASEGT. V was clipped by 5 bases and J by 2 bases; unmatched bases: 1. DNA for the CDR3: TGTGCCAGCAGTACAGGGGGCCCCTACAATGAGCAGTTCTTC. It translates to CASSTGGPYNEQFF.

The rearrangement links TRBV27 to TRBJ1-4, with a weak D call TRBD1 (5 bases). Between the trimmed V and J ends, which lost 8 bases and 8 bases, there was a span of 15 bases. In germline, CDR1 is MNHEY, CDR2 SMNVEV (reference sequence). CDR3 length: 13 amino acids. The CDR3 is CASRLRQQEKLFF. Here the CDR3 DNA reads TGTGCCAGCCGCCTCCGACAGCAAGAAAAACTGTTTTTT.

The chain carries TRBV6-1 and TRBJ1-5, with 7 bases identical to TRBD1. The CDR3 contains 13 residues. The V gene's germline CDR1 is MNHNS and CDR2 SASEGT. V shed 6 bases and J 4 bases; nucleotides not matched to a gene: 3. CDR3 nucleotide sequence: TGTGCCAGCAGGAAACAGGGGAATCAGCCCCAGCATTTT. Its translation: CASRKQGNQPQHF.

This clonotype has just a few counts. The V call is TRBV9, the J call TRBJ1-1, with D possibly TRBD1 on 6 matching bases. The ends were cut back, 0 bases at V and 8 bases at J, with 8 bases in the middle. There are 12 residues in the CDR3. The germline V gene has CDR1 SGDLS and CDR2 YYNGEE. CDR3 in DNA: TGTGCCAGCAGCGTAGACGGGACAGAAGCTTTCTTT. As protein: CASSVDGTEAFF.

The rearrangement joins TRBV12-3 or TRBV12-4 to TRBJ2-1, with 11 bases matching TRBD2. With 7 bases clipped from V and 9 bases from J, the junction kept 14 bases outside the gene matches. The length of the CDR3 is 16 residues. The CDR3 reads CASNPEIAGGPSEQFF. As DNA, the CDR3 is TGTGCCAGCAACCCCGAAATAGCGGGGGGGCCGAGTGAGCAGTTCTTC.

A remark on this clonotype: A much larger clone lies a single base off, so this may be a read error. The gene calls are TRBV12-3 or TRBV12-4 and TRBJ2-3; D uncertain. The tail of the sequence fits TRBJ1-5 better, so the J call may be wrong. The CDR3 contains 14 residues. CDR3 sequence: CASRKEHTTDTQHF. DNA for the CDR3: TGTGCCAGCAGAAAGGAGCATACCACAGATACGCAGCATTTT.

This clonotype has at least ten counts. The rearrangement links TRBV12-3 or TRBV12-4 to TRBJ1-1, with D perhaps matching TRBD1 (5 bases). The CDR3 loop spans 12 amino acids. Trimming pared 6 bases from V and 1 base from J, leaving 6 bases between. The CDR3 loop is CASRTANTEAFF. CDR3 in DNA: TGTGCCAGCAGGACAGCGAACACTGAAGCTTTCTTT.

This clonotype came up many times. This chain's CDR3 is CASRGRVEYTEAFF. CDR3 DNA sequence: TGCGCCAGCAGGGGGAGAGTGGAGTACACTGAAGCTTTCTTT. The chain employs TRBV10-2 and TRBJ1-1; D unclear. V was pared by 6 bases and J by 3 bases, with 14 bases between. This CDR3 is 14 amino acids long. The germline CDR1 and CDR2 sequences are WSHSY and SAAADI.

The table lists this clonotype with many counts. The DNA for the CDR3 is TGCAGTGCTAGAGATTGGAGCAAAAACATTCAGTACTTC. Translation: CSARDWSKNIQYF. The chain combines TRBV20-1 with TRBJ2-4; no firm D call. CDR3 length: 13 residues. Trimming cost V 0 bases and J 3 bases, with 6 bases left between them. Germline V gene sequence: CDR1 DFQATT, CDR2 SNEGSKA (reference sequence).

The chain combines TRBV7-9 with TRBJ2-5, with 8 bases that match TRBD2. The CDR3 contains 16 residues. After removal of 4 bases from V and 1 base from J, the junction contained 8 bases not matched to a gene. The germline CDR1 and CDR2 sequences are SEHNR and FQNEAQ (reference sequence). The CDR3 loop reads CASSSLRGGSQETQYF. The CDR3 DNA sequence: TGTGCCAGCAGCTCCCTTCGGGGGGGGTCCCAAGAGACCCAGTACTTC.

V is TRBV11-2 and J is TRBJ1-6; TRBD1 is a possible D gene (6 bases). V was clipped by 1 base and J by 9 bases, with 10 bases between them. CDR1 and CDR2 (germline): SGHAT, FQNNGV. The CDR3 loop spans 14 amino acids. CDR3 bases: TGTGCCAGCAGCTTAGCCCAGGGGTTTTCACCCCTCCACTTT. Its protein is CASSLAQGFSPLHF.

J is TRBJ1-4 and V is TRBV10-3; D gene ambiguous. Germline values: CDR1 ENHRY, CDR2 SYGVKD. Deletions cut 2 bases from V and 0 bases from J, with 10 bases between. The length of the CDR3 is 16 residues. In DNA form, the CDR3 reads TGTGCCATCAGTGAGGCGTTAAGTTCAACTAATGAAAAACTGTTTTTT. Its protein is CAISEALSSTNEKLFF.

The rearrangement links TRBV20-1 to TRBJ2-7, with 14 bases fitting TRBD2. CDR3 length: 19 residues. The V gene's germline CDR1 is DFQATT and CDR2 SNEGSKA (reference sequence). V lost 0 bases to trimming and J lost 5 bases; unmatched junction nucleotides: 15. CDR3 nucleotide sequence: TGCAGTGCTAGAGAACTCATACCCTCCCGACTAGCGGGAGGGGACGAGCAGTACTTC. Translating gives CSARELIPSRLAGGDEQYF.